A single sample is the source of the 15 T cell receptor beta chains below, sequenced in a study of blood T cell repertoires in COVID-19. Clones were read by immunoSEQ multiplex PCR, and TCRdb kept only the in-frame ones, dropping some. The sample lists around 450,000 clones; less than 95% were seen once. Sequenced sample: PBMCs or T cells enriched from blood (not recorded which). The receptors originated from a man younger than 30 who had recovered from COVID-19.

This clone was seen only a few times. The chain couples TRBV28 to TRBJ2-7; 9 bases match TRBD1. This CDR3 comprises 14 residues. Germline CDR1 and CDR2: MDHEN and SYDVKM. V shed 7 bases, J shed 5 bases, and the junction held 9 bases outside the gene matches. CDR3 residues: CASIAGTGLNEQYF. The DNA of the CDR3 is TGTGCCAGCATCGCCGGGACAGGGCTAAACGAGCAGTACTTC.

This chain uses TRBV2 with TRBJ1-1; no clear D gene. Germline-derived CDR1 and CDR2 are SNHLY and FYNNEI. With 2 bases removed from V and 7 bases from J, the gap between germline ends came to 14 bases. This CDR3 contains 14 residues. Here the CDR3 reads CASSETVVRSEAFF. CDR3 nucleotide sequence: TGTGCCAGCAGTGAAACGGTAGTTAGGAGTGAAGCTTTCTTT.

The J gene is TRBJ1-1, the V gene TRBV15; 7 nucleotides match TRBD1. Germline-derived CDR1 and CDR2 are LNHNV and YYDKDF (reference sequence). Trimming removed 3 bases from V and 3 bases from J; junction bases left unmatched: 4. The CDR3 has 14 residues. This CDR3 is CATSRTGSDTEAFF. DNA for the CDR3: TGTGCCACCAGCAGGACAGGGTCGGACACTGAAGCTTTCTTT.

The gene calls are TRBV30 and TRBJ1-1; TRBD1 is a possible D gene (5 bases). The V end lost 0 bases, the J end lost 2 bases, and 13 bases lay between the germline ends. CDR3 length: 15 amino acids. Germline V gene sequence: CDR1 GTSNPN, CDR2 SVGIG (reference sequence). The CDR3: CAWSVLGGVNTEAFF. DNA for the CDR3: TGTGCCTGGAGTGTACTCGGGGGGGTTAACACTGAAGCTTTCTTT.

The chain combines TRBV7-6 with TRBJ1-1; TRBD1 agrees at 7 bases. The CDR3 has 16 residues. The germline CDR1 and CDR2 sequences are SGHVS and FNYEAQ. J gave up 5 bases and V 1 base, and 10 bases lay outside the gene matches. In DNA form, the CDR3 reads TGTGCCAGCAGCTTAGGGTTTAAGGGGGCAGGTACTGAAGCTTTCTTT. This sequence encodes CASSLGFKGAGTEAFF.

V is TRBV19 and J is TRBJ1-2; D might be TRBD1 (6 bases). The CDR3 sequence is 18 residues long. V shed 3 bases and J shed 1 base, with 21 bases lying between them. Germline-derived CDR1 and CDR2 are LNHDA and SQIVND (reference sequence). The chain's CDR3 is CASSIRGGWTDLNYGYTF. The CDR3 nucleotides are TGTGCCAGTAGTATCCGCGGCGGTTGGACAGACCTTAACTATGGCTACACCTTC.

The chain has TRBV28 and TRBJ1-1, with 7 bases that match TRBD1. V was clipped by 7 bases and J by 2 bases; unmatched bases: 10. Germline assignment: CDR1 MDHEN and CDR2 SYDVKM. The CDR3 runs to 15 residues. The CDR3 is CASIQAGTANTEAFF. In DNA, the CDR3 is TGTGCCAGCATCCAAGCAGGGACAGCAAACACTGAAGCTTTCTTT.

Only a few counts were recorded for this clone. The rearrangement links TRBV5-4 to TRBJ2-7; the D is unclear. Germline lookup yields CDR1 SGHNT and CDR2 YYREEE (reference sequence). V shed 4 bases and J shed 6 bases, with 11 bases lying between them. The CDR3 totals 12 residues. CDR3 sequence: CASSTRLGEQYF. The DNA of the CDR3 is TGTGCCAGCAGCACCAGGTTGGGCGAGCAGTACTTC.

The J gene is TRBJ1-4, the V gene TRBV19, with D unresolved. CDR1 and CDR2 from the germline V gene are LNHDA and SQIVND (reference sequence). Trimming removed 3 bases at V and 8 bases at J, with 13 bases between. CDR3 length equals 14 residues. CDR3 DNA: TGTGCCAGTAGTATGCCAGAGTACGGGGAAAAACTGTTTTTT. Its translation is CASSMPEYGEKLFF.

This chain links TRBV15 with TRBJ2-7, with a tentative D call TRBD1 (6 bases). V was clipped by 4 bases and J by 9 bases, with 19 bases between them. CDR1 and CDR2 (germline): LNHNV, YYDKDF (reference sequence). The CDR3 has 14 amino acids. The CDR3 nucleotides read TGTGCCACCAGCATAAGGGGGATGAATTTGCGGCAGTACTTC. Its protein product is CATSIRGMNLRQYF. The complete variable domain, with remaining parts taken from reference TRBV15 and TRBJ2-7, reads DAMVIQNPRYQVTQFGKPVTLSCSQTLNHNVMYWYQQKSSQAPKLLFHYYDKDFNNEADTPDNFQSRRPNTSFCFLDIRSPGLGDTAMYLCATSIRGMNLRQYFGPGTRLTVT.

This chain uses TRBV25-1 with TRBJ1-1; perhaps TRBD1 as D (5 bases). This CDR3 spans 13 amino acids. Trimming took 7 bases from V and 3 from J, leaving 12 bases between them. Germline CDR1 is MGHDK and CDR2 is SYGVNS. The CDR3 loop reads CASKFREDTEAFF. The CDR3 DNA sequence: TGTGCCAGCAAGTTCAGGGAGGACACTGAAGCTTTCTTT.

The chain joins TRBV6-6 to TRBJ2-5, with 11 bases fitting TRBD2. Germline V gene sequence: CDR1 MNHNY, CDR2 SVGAGI (reference sequence). After removal of 5 bases from V and 3 bases from J, the junction contained 17 bases not matched to a gene. The CDR3 sequence is 19 residues long. The CDR3 nucleotides read TGTGCCAGCAGTCAACCCAGACCCCCGGGACTAGCGGATGAAGAGACCCAGTACTTC. Its protein is CASSQPRPPGLADEETQYF.

V is TRBV9 and J is TRBJ1-1; D is unresolved. Germline loops: CDR1 SGDLS, CDR2 YYNGEE. Trimming removed 6 bases from V and 3 bases from J, with 18 bases in between. This CDR3 spans 15 amino acids. The CDR3 protein is CASTKGPVGDTEAFF. CDR3 bases: TGTGCCAGCACCAAAGGACCGGTCGGGGACACTGAAGCTTTCTTT.

This clone was seen a handful of times. This chain uses TRBV7-3 with TRBJ2-1; 10 bases match TRBD2. The CDR3 consists of 14 residues. Per the germline V gene, CDR1 is SGHTA and CDR2 is FQGTGA. The junction had 6 bases not matched to a gene; V was cut back by 4 bases and J by 9 bases. The CDR3 sequence is CASSSTSGKAEQFF. The CDR3 coding sequence is TGTGCCAGCAGCTCTACTAGCGGGAAGGCTGAGCAGTTCTTC.

The V and J genes are TRBV2 and TRBJ1-3, with 9 bases identical to TRBD1. Germline CDR1 reads SNHLY; CDR2 reads FYNNEI. Trimming removed 6 bases from V and 4 bases from J; junction bases left unmatched: 7. The CDR3 contains 15 residues. CDR3 bases: TGTGCCAGCAGCGAACAGGGGGCGAGGGGAAACACCATATATTTT. It specifies CASSEQGARGNTIYF. The complete variable domain, with remaining parts taken from reference TRBV2 and TRBJ1-3, reads EPEVTQTPSHQVTQMGQEVILRCVPISNHLYFYWYRQILGQKVEFLVSFYNNEISEKSEIFDDQFSVERPDGSNFTLKIRSTKLEDSAMYFCASSEQGARGNTIYFGEGSWLTVV.